This entry lists 4 T cell receptor beta chains sequenced from one sample in a study of T cells after yellow fever vaccination. TCRdb reprocessed the 5' RACE reads via MiXCR and lists one record per CDR3 protein. The table has more than 350,000 distinct CDR3 sequences, roughly 11% seen once; the top ten hold less than 20%. The specimen was PBMCs, collected on the day of the first yellow fever vaccination. All receptors come from a man aged 18-30 years who received the YFV17D yellow fever vaccine.

This CDR3 is CASTPRYSSTDTQYF. CDR3 bases: TGTGCCAGCACCCCAAGGTATTCCAGCACAGATACGCAGTATTTT. This chain uses TRBV28 with TRBJ2-3; D gene uncertain. CDR3 size: 15 residues. The germline V gene has CDR1 MDHEN and CDR2 SYDVKM. Trimming shortened V by 7 bases and J by 0 bases, and 14 bases separated the two germline ends.

This clonotype was counted many times. CDR3 nucleotide sequence: TGTGCCAGCAGTCAGAACAGGGCCCATGAGCCCCAGCATTTT. Translated: CASSQNRAHEPQHF. The chain is built from TRBV12-3 or TRBV12-4 and TRBJ1-5, with TRBD1 as a possible D gene (6 bases). V was clipped by 5 bases and J by 8 bases, with 16 bases between them. The CDR3 is 14 amino acids.

This clonotype was found a few times. The V and J genes are TRBV29-1 and TRBJ1-2; D is uncertain. V was pared by 4 bases and J by 0 bases, with 6 bases between. The CDR3 length is 12 residues. CDR1 and CDR2 from the germline V gene are SQVTM and ANQGSEA. CDR3 protein: CSVVGANYGYTF. DNA for the CDR3: TGCAGCGTTGTTGGAGCTAACTATGGCTACACCTTC.

V usage is TRBV5-1 and J usage is TRBJ2-5; TRBD2 matches at 8 bases. The junction had 9 bases not matched to a gene; V was cut back by 4 bases and J by 4 bases. The CDR3 runs to 15 residues. CDR1 and CDR2 (germline): SGHRS, YFSETQ. CDR3 in amino acids: CASSPGSGGSETQYF. The CDR3 region has the DNA TGCGCCAGCAGCCCGGGCAGCGGGGGTTCAGAGACCCAGTACTTC.